The entry that follows covers one T cell receptor beta chain sequence. The antigen is not known. This sample is part of a study of cytomegalovirus exposure and HLA in healthy donors. Both 60 Vbeta primers and 13 Jbeta primers went into the PCR. The table came from immunoSEQ multiplex PCR; TCRdb's copy has only in-frame clones and leaves some out. This sample carries around 130,000 clones, roughly 70% of them seen once, and the ten largest clones take around 3.2%. This CDR3 is built from 17 residues. V was cut by 3 bases and J by 4 bases, with 21 bases left in between. Germline loops: CDR1 MGHRA, CDR2 YSYEKL. Study-wide findings and caveats: Rare TCR sequences dominated, though some public TCRs recurred in many donors. Overall, roughly 160 TCR beta chains were annotated as cytomegalovirus-associated. Confirmation was obtained in vitro that a few CMV-associated chains are specific for CMV antigens. The sole available immune exposure information was CMV serostatus.

Sequenced sample: PBMCs. The genes are TRBV4-1 and TRBJ1-2; D perhaps matches TRBD1 (5 bases). This receptor was obtained from a young man in good health and CMV-seronegative. The CDR3 sequence: CASSQGEGLARIYGYTF. The CDR3, as DNA: TGCGCCAGCAGCCAGGGAGAGGGACTAGCGCGCATCTATGGCTACACCTTC.